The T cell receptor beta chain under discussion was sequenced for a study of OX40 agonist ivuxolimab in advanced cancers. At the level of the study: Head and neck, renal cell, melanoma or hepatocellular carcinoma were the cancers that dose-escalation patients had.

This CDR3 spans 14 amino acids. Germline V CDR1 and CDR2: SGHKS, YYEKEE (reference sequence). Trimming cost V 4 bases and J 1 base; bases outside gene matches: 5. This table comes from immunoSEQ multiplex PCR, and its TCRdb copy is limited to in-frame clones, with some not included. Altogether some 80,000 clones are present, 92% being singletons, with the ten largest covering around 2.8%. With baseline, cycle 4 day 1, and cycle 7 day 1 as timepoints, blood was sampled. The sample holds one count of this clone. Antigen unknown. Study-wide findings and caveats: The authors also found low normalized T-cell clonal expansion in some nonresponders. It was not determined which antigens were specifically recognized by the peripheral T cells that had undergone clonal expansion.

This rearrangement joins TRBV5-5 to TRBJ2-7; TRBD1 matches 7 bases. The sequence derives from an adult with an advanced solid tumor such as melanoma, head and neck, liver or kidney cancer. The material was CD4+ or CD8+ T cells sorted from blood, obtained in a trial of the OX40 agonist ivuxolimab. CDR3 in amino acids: CASSGPGGSYEQYF. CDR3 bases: TGTGCCAGCAGCGGCCCAGGGGGTTCCTACGAGCAGTACTTC.